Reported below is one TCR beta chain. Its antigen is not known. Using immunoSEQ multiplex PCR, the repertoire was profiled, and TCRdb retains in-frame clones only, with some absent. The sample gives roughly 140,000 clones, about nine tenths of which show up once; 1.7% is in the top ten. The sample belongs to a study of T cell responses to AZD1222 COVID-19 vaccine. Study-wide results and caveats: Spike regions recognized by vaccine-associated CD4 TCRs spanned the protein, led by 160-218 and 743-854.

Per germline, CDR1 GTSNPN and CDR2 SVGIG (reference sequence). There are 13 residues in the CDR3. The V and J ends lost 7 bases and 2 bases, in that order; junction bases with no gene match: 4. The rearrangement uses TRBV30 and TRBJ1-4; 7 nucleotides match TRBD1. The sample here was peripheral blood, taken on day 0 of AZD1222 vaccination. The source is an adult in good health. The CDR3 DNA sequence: TGTGCCTCCCAGGGGGACACTAATGAAAAACTGTTTTTT. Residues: CASQGDTNEKLFF.